The rows below give T cell receptor beta chains drawn from one sample of a study of cytomegalovirus exposure and HLA in healthy donors. TCRdb's copy holds only in-frame clones and misses some; the assay was immunoSEQ multiplex PCR. The sample has some 130,000 clones; around 76% are singletons. The specimen was PBMCs. The receptors come from a male donor in good health and CMV-seronegative. CDR3s include the opening cysteine and the closing phenylalanine or tryptophan. The D gene is left open where the match is weak. Where a row states a size, it is once, few, many or the class of an expanded clone; other rows omit it.

V gene,clone size,J gene,D gene,CDR3 DNA,CDR3 protein
TRBV7-3,.,TRBJ2-1,.,TGTGCCAGCAGCCACGGGCCCCCCGGCGGGGATGAGCAGTTCTTC,CASSHGPPGGDEQFF
TRBV4-2,.,TRBJ1-2,TRBD1,TGTGCCAGCAGCCCTGGGACAGGGGGCGATTATTTAGGCTACACCTTC,CASSPGTGGDYLGYTF
TRBV6-6,.,TRBJ2-3,.,TGTGCCAGCAGTTTTGCGCGGGGAGCAGATACGCAGTATTTT,CASSFARGADTQYF
TRBV7-6,.,TRBJ2-1,.,TGTGCCAGCAGCTTAGACGGGAGCTCCTACAATGAGCAGTTCTTC,CASSLDGSSYNEQFF
TRBV2,.,TRBJ2-7,.,TGTGCCAGCAGGGGCAGCATCTACGAGCAGTACTTC,CASRGSIYEQYF
TRBV19,.,TRBJ1-1,.,TGTGCCAGTAGCGGGGTGAACACTGAAGCTTTCTTT,CASSGVNTEAFF
TRBV25-1,.,TRBJ2-1,.,TGTGCCAGCAGTGAGTGGCAGGGGGGCTCCTACAATGAGCAGTTCTTC,CASSEWQGGSYNEQFF
TRBV9,few,TRBJ2-3,TRBD1,TGTGCCAGCAGCGTAGGAGGGGGCGCGGCAGATACGCAGTATTTT,CASSVGGGAADTQYF
TRBV6-4,.,TRBJ2-1,TRBD2,TGTGCCAGCTCGTGGGGGGGGGACAATGAGCAGTTCTTC,CASSWGGDNEQFF
TRBV6-6,.,TRBJ1-2,.,TGTGCCAGCAGTTACTTGTCTGGAGCTAACTATGGCTACACCTTC,CASSYLSGANYGYTF
TRBV9,.,TRBJ2-1,.,TGTGCCAGTGAAGGGAGGAATGAGCAGTTCTTC,CASEGRNEQFF
TRBV9,.,TRBJ1-4,.,TGTGCCAGCAGCGTGATGGGAGGGGTCCGCGAAAAACTGTTTTTT,CASSVMGGVREKLFF
TRBV11-3,few,TRBJ2-1,TRBD1,TGTGCCAGCAGCTCCGACTCCGGGACAGGGTCCTACAATGAGCAGTTCTTC,CASSSDSGTGSYNEQFF
TRBV7-9,.,TRBJ2-5,TRBD1,TGTGCCAGCAGTAGTTCAGGGACAGGATATGGCGAAGAGACCCAGTACTTC,CASSSSGTGYGEETQYF
TRBV4-1,.,TRBJ2-7,.,TGCGCCAGCAGCCGAACCTCAGGGCCCTACGAGCAGTACTTC,CASSRTSGPYEQYF
TRBV18,few,TRBJ2-6,TRBD1,TGTGCCAGCTCACCTCGACAGGGTTGGGGCTCTGGGGCCAACGTCCTGACTTTC,CASSPRQGWGSGANVLTF
TRBV11-2,.,TRBJ2-2,TRBD2,TGTGCCAGCAGCTTAGATGTGGCCCTTTTGAGGGGCGGGGGAACCGGGGAGCTGTTTTTT,CASSLDVALLRGGGTGELFF
TRBV28,few,TRBJ2-7,.,TGTGCCAGCAGCCCCGGGTGGTACGAGCAGTACTTC,CASSPGWYEQYF
TRBV7-3,.,TRBJ2-7,.,TGTGCCAGCAGCTTAAGTTCGGGGACTGGGGAGCAGTACTTC,CASSLSSGTGEQYF
TRBV27,.,TRBJ1-2,TRBD1,TGTGCCAGCAGTTTATTTGGCAGGACAGGGAGTTATGTCGGCTACACCTTC,CASSLFGRTGSYVGYTF
TRBV4-3,few,TRBJ2-7,TRBD1,TGCGCCAGCAGCCCAGGACAGGGCACCTACGAGCAGTACTTC,CASSPGQGTYEQYF
TRBV6-4,once,TRBJ1-6,TRBD1,TGTGCCAGCAGTGTCAGGACAGGCGGCAATTCACCCCTCCACTTT,CASSVRTGGNSPLHF
TRBV15,.,TRBJ1-1,.,TGTGCCACCAGCAGAGATCAGGAAAGTGGGCGGGACACTGAAGCTTTCTTT,CATSRDQESGRDTEAFF
TRBV7-3,.,TRBJ1-2,.,TGTGCCAGCAGCCCTAAGGGAGATTCCTATGGCTACACCTTC,CASSPKGDSYGYTF
TRBV11-2,.,TRBJ2-3,.,TGTGCCAGCAGCTCGACTGGGGGGTTGGAAGGTACGCAGTATTTT,CASSSTGGLEGTQYF
TRBV18,.,TRBJ1-5,.,TGTGCCAGCTCACCAGGTGGCAATAGCAATCAGCCCCAGCATTTT,CASSPGGNSNQPQHF
TRBV7-9,.,TRBJ2-7,.,TGTGCCAGCAGCCCCTCCGGTTACGAGCAGTACTTC,CASSPSGYEQYF
TRBV5-4,.,TRBJ2-5,.,TGTGCCAGCAGCTTGAACGGGGGGCTCGAGGAGACCCAGTACTTC,CASSLNGGLEETQYF
TRBV18,.,TRBJ1-1,.,TGTGCCAGCTCGGGGGGACCCAACACTGAAGCTTTCTTT,CASSGGPNTEAFF
TRBV9,few,TRBJ1-4,.,TGTGCCAGCAGCGTAGTGGAGGGTGAAAAACTGTTTTTT,CASSVVEGEKLFF
TRBV5-6,.,TRBJ1-2,TRBD1,TGTGCCAGCAGCTTGGCAACAGGGGAGTACTATGGCTACACCTTC,CASSLATGEYYGYTF
TRBV10-3,.,TRBJ1-1,.,TGTGCCACGGACGAGAAGGGGCAATCCACTGAAGCTTTCTTT,CATDEKGQSTEAFF
TRBV7-2,.,TRBJ2-7,.,TGTGCCAGCAGCTTAGTTGCCCAGGGGCCCAGCGAGCAGTACTTC,CASSLVAQGPSEQYF
TRBV9,.,TRBJ1-6,TRBD1,TGTGCCAGCAGCGTCGGGACAGCCTATAATTCACCCCTCCACTTT,CASSVGTAYNSPLHF
TRBV19,.,TRBJ2-7,.,TGTGCCAGTAGTATCACCGGGTCCTTAACCTACGAGCAGTACTTC,CASSITGSLTYEQYF
TRBV13,few,TRBJ2-7,TRBD2,TGTGCCAGCAGCGGGCGGGGACTAGAAAACTCCTACGAGCAGTACTTC,CASSGRGLENSYEQYF
TRBV14,few,TRBJ2-7,TRBD1,TGTGCCAGCAGCCAAGTGAGGGGGCACGAGCAGTACTTC,CASSQVRGHEQYF
TRBV28,.,TRBJ2-5,TRBD1,TGTGCCAGCAGTTTATCCGGGACAGGGAGTTTCGGAGAGACCCAGTACTTC,CASSLSGTGSFGETQYF
TRBV21-1,.,TRBJ2-7,.,TGTGCCAGCAGCAAAGTGGGCAGGTGTTCGGACGAGCAGTACTTC,CASSKVGRCSDEQYF
TRBV7-9,.,TRBJ2-7,.,TGTGCCAGCAGCGAAAGCTGGTTCGGGAAGAACTACGAGCAGTACTTC,CASSESWFGKNYEQYF